Below are 30 T cell receptor beta chains sequenced from a single sample in a study of cytomegalovirus exposure and HLA in healthy donors. Researchers ran the PCR with 60 Vbeta and 13 Jbeta primers. Clones were read by immunoSEQ multiplex PCR, and TCRdb kept only the in-frame ones, dropping some. Of under 150,000 clones in the sample, about three quarters were seen once. Sequenced sample: PBMCs. The receptor set was obtained from a middle-aged woman in good health and CMV-seronegative.

V is TRBV11-3 and J is TRBJ2-5; TRBD2 agrees at 8 bases. CDR1 is SGHNT and CDR2 is YENEEA in the germline V gene. The CDR3 extends over 14 amino acids. The V segment lost 1 base and the J segment 2 bases; nucleotides outside the gene matches: 0. This CDR3 reads CASSLGGGQETQYF. The CDR3 nucleotides are TGTGCCAGCAGCTTAGGCGGGGGGCAAGAGACCCAGTACTTC.

This sequence joins TRBV6-5 and TRBJ2-7; 9 bases agree with TRBD1. The CDR3 sequence is 14 residues long. The germline V gene encodes CDR1 MNHEY and CDR2 SVGAGI. J gave up 5 bases and V 4 bases, and 6 bases lay outside the gene matches. The CDR3 nucleotides are TGTGCCAGCAGTTCATGGACAGGGGACCACGAGCAGTACTTC. As protein: CASSSWTGDHEQYF.

CDR3 sequence (DNA): TGTGCCAGCAGTTTTGACAGGGGGCCCTACGAGCAGTACTTC. This sequence encodes CASSFDRGPYEQYF. The chain employs TRBV28 and TRBJ2-7; TRBD1 aligns across 10 bases. V was pared by 3 bases and J by 2 bases, with 1 base of the junction left unmatched. From germline, CDR1 is MDHEN and CDR2 SYDVKM. The CDR3 runs 14 residues.

The V gene is TRBV27, the J gene TRBJ1-3; D is possibly TRBD1 (5 bases). This CDR3 is 16 amino acids long. With 7 bases removed from V and 0 bases from J, the gap between germline ends came to 16 bases. Germline V gene sequence: CDR1 MNHEY, CDR2 SMNVEV (reference sequence). CDR3 bases: TGTGCCAGCACTGCGGGACTCCCGAGCTCTGGAAACACCATATATTTT. This gives the protein CASTAGLPSSGNTIYF.

V gene TRBV30 combines with J gene TRBJ1-2; no clear D. Per the germline V gene, CDR1 is GTSNPN and CDR2 is SVGIG (reference sequence). Deletions cut 4 bases from V and 8 bases from J, with 14 bases between. The CDR3 loop spans 12 amino acids. The CDR3 protein is CAWKAEGGGYTF. The CDR3 DNA reads TGTGCCTGGAAGGCGGAGGGAGGCGGCTACACCTTC.

V and J are TRBV28 and TRBJ1-6, with D perhaps TRBD1 (5 bases). Trimming took 2 bases from V and 18 from J, leaving 11 bases between them. Per the germline V gene, CDR1 is MDHEN and CDR2 is SYDVKM. This CDR3 spans 11 amino acids. This CDR3 is CASSLSRVHHF. CDR3 DNA: TGTGCCAGCAGTTTAAGCAGGGTACACCACTTT. Looking up the rest from reference TRBV28 and TRBJ1-6 gives the full variable domain: DVKVTQSSRYLVKRTGEKVFLECVQDMDHENMFWYRQDPGLGLRLIYFSYDVKMKEKGDIPEGYSVSREKKERFSLILESASTNQTSMYLCASSLSRVHHFGNGTRLTVT.

The V gene is TRBV25-1, the J gene TRBJ1-1; the D is unclear. CDR1 is MGHDK, CDR2 SYGVNS, per germline. Trimming removed 3 bases from V and 6 bases from J, with 14 bases in between. The CDR3 spans 14 residues. The CDR3 here is CASSEVGQFAEAFF. For the CDR3, the DNA is TGTGCCAGCAGTGAGGTTGGGCAGTTCGCTGAAGCTTTCTTT.

V usage is TRBV15 and J usage is TRBJ2-1; TRBD2 matches 11 bases. The CDR3 has 18 residues. CDR1 is LNHNV, CDR2 YYDKDF, per germline (reference sequence). V lost 0 bases and J lost 8; bases outside the gene matches: 12. CDR3 sequence: CATSRDLGVAGGPDEQFF. CDR3 bases: TGTGCCACCAGCAGAGATCTCGGGGTAGCGGGAGGGCCCGATGAGCAGTTCTTC.

V usage is TRBV10-3 and J usage is TRBJ2-2; 7 nucleotides align to TRBD2. The junction had 6 bases not matched to a gene; V was cut back by 3 bases and J by 2 bases. The CDR3 extends over 16 amino acids. Germline-derived CDR1 and CDR2 are ENHRY and SYGVKD. The CDR3 bases are TGTGCCATCAGTGATGGGGGGAGGGCCAACACCGGGGAGCTGTTTTTT. It encodes CAISDGGRANTGELFF.

The J gene is TRBJ1-1, the V gene TRBV13; D is perhaps TRBD1 (6 bases). Trimming removed 4 bases at V and 10 bases at J, with 19 bases between. The CDR3 spans 14 residues. Germline V gives CDR1 PRHDT, CDR2 FYEKMQ (reference sequence). In nucleotides, the CDR3 is TGTGCCAGCAGCTCCCGCGGGGGGCGCGAAGGAGCTTTCTTT. It specifies CASSSRGGREGAFF. Drawing the rest from reference TRBV13 and TRBJ1-1, the complete variable domain is AAGVIQSPRHLIKEKRETATLKCYPIPRHDTVYWYQQGPGQDPQFLISFYEKMQSDKGSIPDRFSAQQFSDYHSELNMSSLELGDSALYFCASSSRGGREGAFFGQGTRLTVV.

This rearrangement joins TRBV7-8 to TRBJ1-6, with TRBD1 matching over 10 bases. Germline values: CDR1 SGHVS, CDR2 FQNEAQ. The V and J ends lost 5 bases and 7 bases, in that order; junction bases with no gene match: 8. The CDR3 has 16 amino acids. The CDR3 loop is CASSLLPGQGNSPLHF. CDR3 bases: TGTGCCAGCAGCCTCCTCCCGGGACAGGGGAATTCACCCCTCCACTTT.

The rearrangement links TRBV30 to TRBJ1-1, with a possible D match to TRBD1 (5 bases). V lost 4 bases and J 4 bases, leaving 16 bases between the germline ends. This CDR3 contains 14 residues. CDR1 GTSNPN and CDR2 SVGIG come from the germline V gene (reference sequence). The CDR3 DNA follows: TGTGCCTGGACCATCGGGAGCGGGGGCACTGAAGCTTTCTTT. It specifies CAWTIGSGGTEAFF. Full variable domain (remainder filled in from reference TRBV30 and TRBJ1-1): SQTIHQWPATLVQPVGSPLSLECTVEGTSNPNLYWYRQAAGRGLQLLFYSVGIGQISSEVPQNLSASRPQDRQFILSSKKLLLSDSGFYLCAWTIGSGGTEAFFGQGTRLTVV.

This clone appeared once. The chain has TRBV5-6 and TRBJ1-1; D is uncertain. This CDR3 has 14 amino acids. Germline V CDR1 and CDR2: SGHDT, YYEEEE. The V end lost 2 bases, the J end lost 2 bases, and 10 bases lay between the germline ends. CDR3: CASSFGRTNTEAFF. CDR3 nucleotides: TGTGCCAGCAGCTTCGGCAGGACTAACACTGAAGCTTTCTTT. Together with reference TRBV5-6 and TRBJ1-1, the CDR3 gives the full variable domain: DAGVTQSPTHLIKTRGQQVTLRCSPKSGHDTVSWYQQALGQGPQFIFQYYEEEERQRGNFPDRFSGHQFPNYSSELNVNALLLGDSALYLCASSFGRTNTEAFFGQGTRLTVV.

Details on this clone: One junction end does not reproduce the germline sequence, and a read error may be involved. The chain employs TRBV27 and TRBJ2-6; possibly TRBD1 for D (5 bases). The germline CDR1 and CDR2 sequences are MNHEY and SMNVEV (reference sequence). CDR3 length: 15 residues. In DNA, the CDR3 is TGTGCCAGCAGTTTCTTGGTATCTGGGGCCAACGGCCTGACTTTC. Amino acid sequence: CASSFLVSGANGLTF. Full variable domain (rest looked up from reference TRBV27 and TRBJ2-6): EAQVTQNPRYLITVTGKKLTVTCSQNMNHEYMSWYRQDPGLGLRQIYYSMNVEVTDKGDVPEGYKVSRKEKRNFPLILESPSPNQTSLYFCASSFLVSGANGLTFGAGSRLTVL.

V usage is TRBV4-1 and J usage is TRBJ2-4; 7 nucleotides match TRBD1. V was pared by 5 bases and J by 0 bases, with 7 bases of the junction left unmatched. From germline, CDR1 is MGHRA and CDR2 YSYEKL. CDR3 length equals 16 residues. CDR3 region: CASSWGTALAKNIQYF. The CDR3 region has the DNA TGCGCCAGCAGCTGGGGGACAGCGTTAGCCAAAAACATTCAGTACTTC.

V gene TRBV30 combines with J gene TRBJ2-2; D uncertain. CDR3 length equals 13 residues. V lost 0 bases and J lost 6, with 8 bases in between. The germline CDR1 and CDR2 sequences are GTSNPN and SVGIG (reference sequence). The CDR3 DNA reads as TGTGCCTGGAGTGTAGCCGAGCCCGGGGAGCTGTTTTTT. It codes for CAWSVAEPGELFF. The variable domain in full, with the rest retrieved from reference TRBV30 and TRBJ2-2, is SQTIHQWPATLVQPVGSPLSLECTVEGTSNPNLYWYRQAAGRGLQLLFYSVGIGQISSEVPQNLSASRPQDRQFILSSKKLLLSDSGFYLCAWSVAEPGELFFGEGSRLTVL.

The chain carries TRBV6-4 and TRBJ2-1; D is possibly TRBD1 (6 bases). This CDR3 contains 15 residues. In germline, CDR1 is MRHNA, CDR2 SNTAGT. Trimming left V 0 bases short and J 4 bases short, with 10 bases between. CDR3: CASSDSAGAYNEQFF. CDR3 nucleotides: TGTGCCAGCAGTGACTCAGCAGGGGCATACAATGAGCAGTTCTTC.

The V call is TRBV27, the J call TRBJ2-5; D is perhaps TRBD1 (5 bases). The J call could be wrong; TRBJ2-7 is a better fit for the DNA end. Germline assignment: CDR1 MNHEY and CDR2 SMNVEV (reference sequence). The CDR3 has 13 residues. CDR3 loop: CASSPAGSSEQYF. CDR3 bases: TGTGCCAGCAGTCCGGCAGGGTCCAGCGAGCAGTACTTC.

This sequence joins TRBV25-1 and TRBJ2-5; 7 bases are shared with TRBD1. CDR3 length: 14 amino acids. Germline V gene sequence: CDR1 MGHDK, CDR2 SYGVNS. The V segment lost 4 bases and the J segment 4 bases; nucleotides outside the gene matches: 6. The CDR3 nucleotides are TGTGCCAGCAGTGGACAGGGAGTTGGAGAGACCCAGTACTTC. It translates to CASSGQGVGETQYF.

The J gene is TRBJ2-1, the V gene TRBV27, with 10 positions matching TRBD2. J lost 4 bases, V lost 2 bases, and 2 bases had no gene match. The CDR3 spans 15 residues. Looked up from germline, CDR1 is MNHEY and CDR2 is SMNVEV (reference sequence). The CDR3 protein is CASSLIAGGYNEQFF. The CDR3 bases are TGTGCCAGCAGTTTAATAGCGGGGGGTTACAATGAGCAGTTCTTC.

The rearrangement uses TRBV28 and TRBJ1-3; 8 nucleotides align to TRBD1. The V and J ends lost 9 bases and 0 bases, in that order; junction bases with no gene match: 4. This CDR3 is built from 14 residues. Per germline, CDR1 MDHEN and CDR2 SYDVKM. Written as DNA, the CDR3 is TGTGCCAGTCGACAGGGGCCCTCTGGAAACACCATATATTTT. It is translated as CASRQGPSGNTIYF.

Turning to this clone: Mismatch with germline at one junction end may stem from a read error. The DNA for the CDR3 is TGTGCCAGCAGCGATCAAACCGGGACAAAGCATTCTGGGGCCAACGGCCTGACTTTC. Translating it yields CASSDQTGTKHSGANGLTF. J is TRBJ2-6 and V is TRBV9; a weak D match, TRBD1 (6 bases). There are 19 residues in the CDR3. Germline loops: CDR1 SGDLS, CDR2 YYNGEE.

This clone was recorded once. The chain is built from TRBV10-3 and TRBJ1-2, with a tentative D call TRBD1 (5 bases). CDR1 ENHRY and CDR2 SYGVKD come from the germline V gene. V was pared by 4 bases and J by 5 bases, with 8 bases between. CDR3 length: 12 residues. The CDR3 loop is CAISGQTYGYTF. Here the CDR3 DNA reads TGTGCCATCAGTGGACAGACTTATGGCTACACCTTC.

A remark on this clone: The same CDR3 is also encoded by other DNA sequences in this sample. This sequence joins TRBV5-1 and TRBJ1-5; 8 bases are a match to TRBD1. CDR1 SGHRS and CDR2 YFSETQ come from the germline V gene. V lost 0 bases and J lost 2; bases outside the gene matches: 1. This CDR3 comprises 15 residues. CDR3 loop: CASSLDRGGNQPQHF. CDR3 sequence (DNA): TGCGCCAGCAGCTTGGACAGGGGGGGCAATCAGCCCCAGCATTTT.

This clone appeared a few times. The rearrangement uses TRBV20-1 and TRBJ2-3, with 7 bases aligning to TRBD2. CDR3 length equals 11 residues. Germline CDR1 DFQATT, CDR2 SNEGSKA (reference sequence). Trimming took 3 bases from V and 8 from J; bases not matched to a gene: 2. The CDR3 nucleotides are TGCAGTGCTAGTATAGCGGGTACGCAGTATTTT. This sequence encodes CSASIAGTQYF.

The chain links TRBV7-6 to TRBJ2-3; D is possibly TRBD2 (5 bases). Trimming removed 5 bases at V and 6 bases at J, with 15 bases between. CDR1 and CDR2 (germline): SGHVS, FNYEAQ. The CDR3 spans 14 residues. The CDR3 spells CASSPPRGKDTQYF. CDR3 in DNA: TGTGCCAGCAGCCCCCCTCGAGGGAAGGATACGCAGTATTTT.

This sequence joins TRBV7-5 and TRBJ2-5; TRBD1 is taken as the D call from the table, unchecked against the DNA. TRBV7-5 is designated a pseudogene. This CDR3 comprises 15 residues. DNA of the CDR3: TGTGTCAGAAGCTTTCCAGGGGGGCGGCAGGAGACCCAGTACTTC. It is translated as CVRSFPGGRQETQYF.

Details on this clone: At one end the junction does not follow the germline gene, possibly because of a read error. In the same sample, other DNA sequences code for this CDR3. The rearrangement uses TRBV5-8 and TRBJ2-7; 13 nucleotides line up with TRBD2. The CDR3 is made up of 17 amino acids. The germline V gene has CDR1 SGHTS and CDR2 YDEGEE. The chain's CDR3 is CASSWTPGLAGAHEQYF. In DNA, the CDR3 is TGCGCCAGCAGCTGGACCCCCGGACTAGCGGGGGCCCACGAGCAGTACTTC.

The rearrangement uses TRBV6-1 and TRBJ2-7; tentative D call: TRBD2 (7 bases). Trimming cost V 1 base and J 0 bases, with 10 bases left between them. Germline-derived CDR1 and CDR2 are MNHNS and SASEGT. The CDR3 length is 15 residues. In DNA form, the CDR3 reads TGTGCCAGCAGTGAAGAGGGAGGGGGCTCCTACGAGCAGTACTTC. It codes for CASSEEGGGSYEQYF.

This clone was seen more than once but under ten times. Its ends do not fully match the called genes, so a read error is possible. The rearrangement links TRBV19 to TRBJ2-6; 8 positions agree with TRBD1. CDR1 is LNHDA, CDR2 SQIVND, per germline (reference sequence). The CDR3 is made up of 16 amino acids. In DNA, the CDR3 is TGTGCCAGTAGTATGGAGACAGGGGCCGGGGCCAACGGCCTGACTTTC. Protein sequence: CASSMETGAGANGLTF.